This TCR beta chain was found in a study of T cell repertoires in cytomegalovirus infection. Study-wide context: HLA-B-restricted CMV epitopes that are well studied were used alongside recently identified HLA-C-restricted ones. Matching HLA type and CMV infection were both indicated by public TCR beta signatures. Study conclusions and caveats: Predominance within the ex vivo response was attributable to HLA-C-restricted CMV-specific TCR beta clonotypes. Adding up the frequency of public TCR beta families identified people who carried CMV plus the relevant HLA.

Using its own MiXCR run on the reads, TCRdb lists one record per CDR3 protein. Among some 700,000 distinct CDR3 sequences listed, around a third were seen once. The germline V gene encodes CDR1 SGHRS and CDR2 YFSETQ. V lost 2 bases and J lost 2, with 16 bases in between. CDR3 length: 16 amino acids. Comment on this clonotype: What it recognizes is unknown.

This sequence originates from a human donor in good health (CMV status not recorded). Some clones in this sample may be carry-over from other donors' samples. V usage is TRBV5-1 and J usage is TRBJ1-1; weak D call: TRBD1 (5 bases). This material consisted of cultured PBMCs, taken from culture after CMV antigen stimulation. CDR3 sequence reads: CASSFSPGGGNTEAFF. CDR3 coding DNA: TGCGCCAGCAGCTTTTCCCCGGGGGGGGGAAACACTGAAGCTTTCTTT.